This T cell receptor (beta chain) is from a study of beta chain features in type 1 diabetes. Germline loops: CDR1 LGHNA, CDR2 YSLEER. Trimming cost V 0 bases and J 6 bases, with 20 bases left between them. The CDR3 is 17 amino acids. The sequenced template was cDNA made from the entire isolated RNA. The table came from immunoSEQ multiplex PCR; TCRdb's copy has only in-frame clones and leaves some out. Among 970,000 or so clones listed, around a sixth were seen once. The source of this sequence is a young woman in good health. The chain couples TRBV4-3 to TRBJ2-5; perhaps TRBD2 as D (5 bases). The sample consisted of naive CD4+ T cells from blood. Here the CDR3 DNA reads TGCGCCAGCAGCCAAGATTCTGCCGGAAGCGGATCGAAGACCCAGTACTTC. This gives the protein CASSQDSAGSGSKTQYF.